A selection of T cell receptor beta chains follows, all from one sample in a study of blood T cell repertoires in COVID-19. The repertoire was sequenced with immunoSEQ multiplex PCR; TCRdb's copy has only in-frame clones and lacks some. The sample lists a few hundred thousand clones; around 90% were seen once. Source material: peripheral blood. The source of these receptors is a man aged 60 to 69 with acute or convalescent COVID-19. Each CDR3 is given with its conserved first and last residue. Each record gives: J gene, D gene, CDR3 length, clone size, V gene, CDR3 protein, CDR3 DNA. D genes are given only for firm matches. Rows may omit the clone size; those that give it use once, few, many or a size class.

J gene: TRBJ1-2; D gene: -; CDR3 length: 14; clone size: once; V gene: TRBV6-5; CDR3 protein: CASSNSGTSDGYTF; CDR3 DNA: TGTGCCAGCAGTAACTCCGGGACATCCGATGGCTACACCTTC
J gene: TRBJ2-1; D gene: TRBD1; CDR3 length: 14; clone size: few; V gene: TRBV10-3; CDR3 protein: CAIRQGTKYNEQFF; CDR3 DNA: TGTGCCATCAGACAGGGGACAAAATACAATGAGCAGTTCTTC
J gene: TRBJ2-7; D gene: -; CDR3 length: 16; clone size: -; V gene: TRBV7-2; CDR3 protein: CASSAGASGYSYEQYF; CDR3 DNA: TGTGCCAGCAGCGCGGGGGCTAGCGGATACTCCTACGAGCAGTACTTC
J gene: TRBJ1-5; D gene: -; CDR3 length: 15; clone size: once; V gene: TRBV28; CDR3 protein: CASSPRGAGNQPQHF; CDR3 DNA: TGTGCCAGCAGCCCCCGGGGTGCCGGCAATCAGCCCCAGCATTTT
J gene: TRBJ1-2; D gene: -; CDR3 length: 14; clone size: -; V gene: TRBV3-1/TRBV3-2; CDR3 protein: CASSPTSGVQGYTF; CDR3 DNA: TGTGCCAGCAGCCCCACCTCAGGGGTCCAAGGCTACACCTTC
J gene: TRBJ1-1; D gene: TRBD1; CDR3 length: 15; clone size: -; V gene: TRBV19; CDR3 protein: CASNGQGPPNTEAFF; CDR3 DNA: TGTGCCAGTAACGGACAGGGGCCCCCGAACACTGAAGCTTTCTTT
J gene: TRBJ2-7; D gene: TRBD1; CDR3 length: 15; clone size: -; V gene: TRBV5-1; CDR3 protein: CASSLAAGTGYEQYF; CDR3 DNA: TGCGCCAGCAGCTTGGCCGCGGGGACAGGCTACGAGCAGTACTTC
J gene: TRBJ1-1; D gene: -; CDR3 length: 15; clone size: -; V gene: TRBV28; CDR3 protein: CASSPSGAMNTEAFF; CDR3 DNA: TGTGCCAGCAGTCCCAGTGGGGCCATGAACACTGAAGCTTTCTTT
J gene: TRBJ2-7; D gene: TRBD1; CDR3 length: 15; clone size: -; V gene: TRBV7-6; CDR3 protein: CASSRGTGTPYEQYF; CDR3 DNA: TGTGCCAGCAGCCGGGGGACAGGGACCCCCTACGAGCAGTACTTC
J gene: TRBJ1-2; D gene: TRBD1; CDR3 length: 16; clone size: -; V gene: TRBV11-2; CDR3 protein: CASSQHRDRGRRGYTF; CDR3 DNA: TGTGCCAGCAGCCAACACAGGGACAGGGGGCGCCGTGGCTACACCTTC
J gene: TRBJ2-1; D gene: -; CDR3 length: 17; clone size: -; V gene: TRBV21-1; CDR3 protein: CASSKRYRSGSYNEQFF; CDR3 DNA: TGTGCCAGCAGCAAACGGTATAGGAGCGGCTCCTACAATGAGCAGTTCTTC
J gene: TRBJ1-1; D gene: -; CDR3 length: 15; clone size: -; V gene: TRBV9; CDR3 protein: CASSVQGFGNTEAFF; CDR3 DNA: TGTGCCAGCAGCGTACAGGGGTTCGGGAACACTGAAGCTTTCTTT
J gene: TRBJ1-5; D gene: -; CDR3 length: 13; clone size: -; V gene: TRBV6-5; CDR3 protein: CASSPTENQPQHF; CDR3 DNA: TGTGCCAGCAGTCCGACAGAGAATCAGCCCCAGCATTTT
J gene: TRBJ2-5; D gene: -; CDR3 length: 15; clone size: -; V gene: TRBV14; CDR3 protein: CASSQEALGGETQYF; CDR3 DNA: TGTGCCAGCAGCCAAGAGGCCCTTGGAGGAGAGACCCAGTACTTC
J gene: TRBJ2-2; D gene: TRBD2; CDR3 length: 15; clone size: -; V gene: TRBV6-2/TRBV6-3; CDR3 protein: CASTPAGVNTGELFF; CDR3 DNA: TGTGCCAGCACCCCCGCGGGGGTGAACACCGGGGAGCTGTTTTTT
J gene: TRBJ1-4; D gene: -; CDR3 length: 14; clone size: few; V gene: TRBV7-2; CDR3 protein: CASRQGGPREKLFF; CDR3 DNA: TGTGCCAGCAGACAAGGAGGTCCGAGGGAAAAACTGTTTTTT
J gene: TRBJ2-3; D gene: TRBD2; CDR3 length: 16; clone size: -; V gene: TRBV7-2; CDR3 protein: CASRSSSGSGTDTQYF; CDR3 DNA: TGTGCCAGCAGATCATCTAGCGGTTCTGGGACAGATACGCAGTATTTT
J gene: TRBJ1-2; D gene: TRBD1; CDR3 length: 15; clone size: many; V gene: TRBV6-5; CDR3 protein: CASSYASGTAYGYTF; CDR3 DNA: TGTGCCAGCAGTTATGCGAGTGGGACAGCCTATGGCTACACCTTC
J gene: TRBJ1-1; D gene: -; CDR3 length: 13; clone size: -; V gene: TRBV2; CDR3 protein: CASRYRVDTEAFF; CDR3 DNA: TGTGCCAGCAGGTACAGGGTTGACACTGAAGCTTTCTTT
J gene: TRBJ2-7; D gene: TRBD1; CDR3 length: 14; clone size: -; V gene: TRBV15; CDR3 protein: CATSLTGGYDEQYF; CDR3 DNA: TGTGCCACCAGCCTGACAGGGGGTTACGACGAGCAGTACTTC
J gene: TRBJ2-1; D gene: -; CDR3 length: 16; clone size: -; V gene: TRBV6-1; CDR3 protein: CASSEVRGTFYNEQFF; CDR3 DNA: TGTGCCAGCAGTGAAGTTAGGGGTACGTTTTACAATGAGCAGTTCTTC
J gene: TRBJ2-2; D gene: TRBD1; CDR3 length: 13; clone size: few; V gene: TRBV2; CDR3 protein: CAVRDRGTGELFF; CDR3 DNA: TGTGCCGTCCGGGACAGGGGAACCGGGGAGCTGTTTTTT
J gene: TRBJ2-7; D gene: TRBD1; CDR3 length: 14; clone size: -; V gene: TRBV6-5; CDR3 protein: CASSYDRGPYEQYF; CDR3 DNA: TGTGCCAGCAGTTACGACAGGGGACCCTACGAGCAGTACTTC
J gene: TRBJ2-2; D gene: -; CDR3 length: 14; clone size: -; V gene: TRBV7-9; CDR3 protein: CASSEGRDTGELFF; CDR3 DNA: TGTGCCAGCAGCGAGGGTAGGGACACCGGGGAGCTGTTTTTT
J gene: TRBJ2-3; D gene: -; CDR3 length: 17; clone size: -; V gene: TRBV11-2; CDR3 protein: CASSSSYYTRRTDTQYF; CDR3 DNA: TGTGCCAGCAGTTCCTCTTATTATACGCGGAGGACAGATACGCAGTATTTT
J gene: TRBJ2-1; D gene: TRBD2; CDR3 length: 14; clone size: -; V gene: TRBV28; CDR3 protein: CASLSRRGYNEQFF; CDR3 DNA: TGTGCCAGCCTAAGTCGGCGGGGGTACAATGAGCAGTTCTTC
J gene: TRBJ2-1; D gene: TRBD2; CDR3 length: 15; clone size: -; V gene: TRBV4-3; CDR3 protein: CASSLQRGGGNEQFF; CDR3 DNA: TGCGCCAGCAGCCTACAGCGGGGGGGCGGGAATGAGCAGTTCTTC
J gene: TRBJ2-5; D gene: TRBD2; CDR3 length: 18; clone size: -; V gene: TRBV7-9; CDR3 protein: CASSEPGLAGGSQETQYF; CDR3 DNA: TGTGCCAGCAGCGAGCCGGGACTAGCGGGGGGATCTCAAGAGACCCAGTACTTC
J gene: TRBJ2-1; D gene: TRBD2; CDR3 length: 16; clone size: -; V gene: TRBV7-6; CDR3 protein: CASSSTGEGSYNEQFF; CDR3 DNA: TGTGCCAGCAGCTCAACCGGGGAGGGCTCCTACAATGAGCAGTTCTTC
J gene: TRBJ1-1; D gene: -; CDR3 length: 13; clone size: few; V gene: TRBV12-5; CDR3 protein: CATTGGVNTEAFF; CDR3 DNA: TGTGCCACCACGGGGGGGGTGAACACTGAAGCTTTCTTT
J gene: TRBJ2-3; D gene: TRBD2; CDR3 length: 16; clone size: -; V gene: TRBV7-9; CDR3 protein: CASSLGLAGSTDTQYF; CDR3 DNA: TGTGCCAGCAGCTTAGGCCTAGCGGGGAGCACAGATACGCAGTATTTT
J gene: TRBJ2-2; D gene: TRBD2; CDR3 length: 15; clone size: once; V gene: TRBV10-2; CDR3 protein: CASRASGAATGELFF; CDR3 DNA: TGCGCCAGCAGAGCTAGCGGGGCGGCCACCGGGGAGCTGTTTTTT
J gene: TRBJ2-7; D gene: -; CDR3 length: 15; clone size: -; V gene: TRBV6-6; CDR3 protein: CASSYLGTLSYEQYF; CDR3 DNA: TGTGCCAGCAGTTACCTAGGGACACTCTCCTACGAGCAGTACTTC
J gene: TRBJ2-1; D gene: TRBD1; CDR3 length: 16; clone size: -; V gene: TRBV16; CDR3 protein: CASGQGAGGAYNEQFF; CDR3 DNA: TGTGCCAGCGGCCAAGGGGCAGGGGGCGCTTACAATGAGCAGTTCTTC
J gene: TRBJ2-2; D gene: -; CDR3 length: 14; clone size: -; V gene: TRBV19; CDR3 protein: CASSSTVNTGELFF; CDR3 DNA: TGTGCCAGTAGCTCGACAGTGAACACCGGGGAGCTGTTTTTT
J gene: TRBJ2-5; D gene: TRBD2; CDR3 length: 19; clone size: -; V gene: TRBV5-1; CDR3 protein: CASSLGLAGVGLPQETQYF; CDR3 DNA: TGCGCCAGCAGCCTAGGACTAGCGGGGGTAGGTCTTCCCCAAGAGACCCAGTACTTC
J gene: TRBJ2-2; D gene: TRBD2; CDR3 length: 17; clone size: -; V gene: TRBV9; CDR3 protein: CASSVGLAGSVTGELFF; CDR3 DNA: TGTGCCAGCAGCGTGGGACTAGCGGGGTCGGTCACCGGGGAGCTGTTTTTT
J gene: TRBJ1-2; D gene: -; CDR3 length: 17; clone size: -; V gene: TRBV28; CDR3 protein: CASSLFFREGGDYGYTF; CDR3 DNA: TGTGCCAGCAGTTTGTTTTTTCGGGAGGGAGGGGACTATGGCTACACCTTC
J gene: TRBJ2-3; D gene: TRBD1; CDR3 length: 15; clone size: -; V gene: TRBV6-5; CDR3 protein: CASTRPGQGRDTQYF; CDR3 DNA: TGTGCCAGCACCCGCCCGGGACAGGGGCGGGATACGCAGTATTTT
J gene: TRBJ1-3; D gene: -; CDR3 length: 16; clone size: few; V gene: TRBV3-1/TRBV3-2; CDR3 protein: CASSRGRGGSGNTIYF; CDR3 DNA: TGTGCCAGCAGCCGAGGACGAGGGGGCTCTGGAAACACCATATATTTT
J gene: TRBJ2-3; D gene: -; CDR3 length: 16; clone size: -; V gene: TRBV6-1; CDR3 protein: CASSEGEGGGADTQYF; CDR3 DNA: TGTGCCAGCAGTGAAGGGGAGGGGGGAGGAGCAGATACGCAGTATTTT
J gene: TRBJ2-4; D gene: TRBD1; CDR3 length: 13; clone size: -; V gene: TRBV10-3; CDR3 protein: CAISAGDRNIQYF; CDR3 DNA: TGTGCCATCAGCGCCGGGGACAGAAACATTCAGTACTTC
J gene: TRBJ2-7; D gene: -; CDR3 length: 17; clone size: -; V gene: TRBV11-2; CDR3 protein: CASSLDRWPGTVYEQYF; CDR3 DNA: TGTGCCAGCAGCTTAGATCGGTGGCCAGGGACTGTGTACGAGCAGTACTTC